These T cell receptor beta chains were read from a single sample in a study of T cells in tuberculosis. TCRdb's copy holds only in-frame clones and misses some; the assay was immunoSEQ multiplex PCR. This table has more than 30,000 clones, approximately 94% appearing once. The material sequenced was PBMCs, taken at tuberculosis diagnosis. All receptors derive from an adult with tuberculosis. The CDR3 runs from the conserved cysteine through the conserved F or W. A D gene is named only where the DNA matches it firmly.

NA	TRBV27	TRBJ2-1	TGTGCCAGGCACTACAGGTATTACAATGAGCAGTTCTTC	CARHYRYYNEQFF
NA	TRBV6-1	TRBJ1-5	TGTGCCAGCAGTGAACGCGTCAACGGGCCCCAGCATTTT	CASSERVNGPQHF
TRBD1	TRBV9	TRBJ2-3	TGTGCCAGCAACATACACTTGACAGGGGCAGATACGCAGTATTTT	CASNIHLTGADTQYF
NA	TRBV4-2	TRBJ2-1	TGTGCCAGCAGCCAAGATTCCGCGCGGGGCGCCTACAATGAGCAGTTCTTC	CASSQDSARGAYNEQFF
TRBD1	TRBV5-1	TRBJ2-7	TGCGCCAGTCGCGGGACAGGGATCCACGAGCAGTACTTC	CASRGTGIHEQYF
TRBD2	TRBV7-2	TRBJ2-5	TGTGCCAGCAGGGGACTAGCGGGGTCGATTCAAGAGACCCAGTACTTC	CASRGLAGSIQETQYF
NA	TRBV19	TRBJ2-7	TGTGCCAGTAGTATAAAGTTGCAGGGCTCCTACGAGCAGTACTTC	CASSIKLQGSYEQYF
TRBD1	TRBV27	TRBJ1-2	TGTGCCAGCAGGAAGACAGGGCTCGGATTTAACTATGGCTACACCTTC	CASRKTGLGFNYGYTF
TRBD2	TRBV28	TRBJ2-7	TGTGCCAGTCGTAAGCGGGGGGGCCCCTACGAGCAGTACTTC	CASRKRGGPYEQYF
NA	TRBV6-1	TRBJ1-2	TGTGCCAGCAGTGAACGCCGGTGGCAGGAAACATATGGCTACACCTTC	CASSERRWQETYGYTF
NA	TRBV10-1	TRBJ2-7	TGCGCCAGCAGTGAACAGGAGGGTCAGGCCTACGAGCAGTACTTC	CASSEQEGQAYEQYF
TRBD2	TRBV30	TRBJ2-2	TGTGCCTGGATACCGAAACTAGCGGGGGTAGCCGGGGAGCTGTTTTTT	CAWIPKLAGVAGELFF
TRBD1	TRBV12-5	TRBJ2-2	TGTGCTAGTGGTTTGGTATCTCACGGGACAGGGATATCCGGGGAGCTGTTTTTT	CASGLVSHGTGISGELFF
NA	TRBV7-2	TRBJ1-3	TGTGCCAGCAGCCGTTCCGGGGGAAACTCTGGAAACACCATATATTTT	CASSRSGGNSGNTIYF
TRBD2	TRBV10-1	TRBJ2-2	TGCGCCAGCAGTGAAGGGACTAGCGGCGGGGAGCTGTTTTTT	CASSEGTSGGELFF
NA	TRBV2	TRBJ1-2	TGTGCCAGCACCCTCCCGGCGGGTAACTATGGCTACACCTTC	CASTLPAGNYGYTF
NA	TRBV9	TRBJ1-1	TGTGCCAGCAGCGTCGCCACGACAGTGAACACTGAAGCTTTCTTT	CASSVATTVNTEAFF
TRBD1	TRBV29-1	TRBJ1-2	TGCAGCGGGGGGACAGGGCAAAACGGCTACACCTTC	CSGGTGQNGYTF
NA	TRBV4-3	TRBJ1-5	TGCGCCAGCAGCCAAGATCCGGGACAAATCGGTCAGCCCCAGCATTTT	CASSQDPGQIGQPQHF
NA	TRBV6-5	TRBJ1-1	TGTGCCAGCAGTATACAGACGAACACTGAAGCTTTCTTT	CASSIQTNTEAFF
NA	TRBV7-2	TRBJ2-4	TGTGCCAGCAGCTTAAATGGGGCGCCCAGATATAAAAACATTCAGTACTTC	CASSLNGAPRYKNIQYF
NA	TRBV7-3	TRBJ2-1	TGTGCCAGCAGCTCCTCGGCGGGGAGCGAGCAGTTCTTC	CASSSSAGSEQFF
NA	TRBV7-2	TRBJ2-7	TGTGCCAGCAGCTTAGAGGGCAGGACGGGGGAGCAGTACTTC	CASSLEGRTGEQYF
TRBD2	TRBV9	TRBJ2-3	TGTGCCAGCAGCGTAGAATCTGGGTTGCGGGGGGATACGCAGTATTTT	CASSVESGLRGDTQYF
TRBD1	TRBV18	TRBJ1-6	TGTGCCAGCTCACCCGGGACAGAGAATTCACCCCTCCACTTT	CASSPGTENSPLHF
TRBD1	TRBV5-1	TRBJ2-7	TGCGCCAGCAGCTTGGGACAGGGATATTCCTACGAGCAGTACTTC	CASSLGQGYSYEQYF
NA	TRBV4-3	TRBJ1-1	TGCGCCAGCAGCCAAGATCCGCCGGGGAGGGAGTACACTGAAGCTTTCTTT	CASSQDPPGREYTEAFF
NA	TRBV9	TRBJ2-7	TGTGCCAGCAGCGTAGATGGCACCTACGAGCAGTACTTC	CASSVDGTYEQYF
NA	TRBV14	TRBJ1-1	TGTGCCAGCAGCCAAGGCTCTGGTTTTTGGAGCATGAACACTGAAGCTTTCTTT	CASSQGSGFWSMNTEAFF
TRBD2	TRBV5-6	TRBJ2-5	TGTGCCAGCAGCTTGGGGACTAGCGGGGTATCAGAGACCCAGTACTTC	CASSLGTSGVSETQYF